These T cell receptor beta chains were read from a single sample in a study of cytomegalovirus exposure and HLA in healthy donors. This table comes from immunoSEQ multiplex PCR, and its TCRdb copy is limited to in-frame clones, with some not included. The sample yields 150,000 to 180,000 clones, roughly 80% seen once. Material for sequencing was PBMCs. The receptor source for this set is a woman in her 40s in good health and CMV-seronegative. Each CDR3 is given with its conserved first and last residue. Each record gives: J gene, D gene, V gene, CDR3 length, clone size, CDR3 DNA, CDR3 protein. A D gene is named only where the DNA matches it firmly. Clone size appears in some rows only: once, few, many, or a class for an expanded clone.

>TRBJ2-5|TRBD2|TRBV6-5|15|.
TGTGCCAGCAGTTACTCGGCGGGAGGGCAAGAGACCCAGTACTTC
CASSYSAGGQETQYF
>TRBJ2-4|.|TRBV10-3|16|.
TGTGCCATCAGTCCTTCACGCGATCTAAACAGAAACATTCAGTACTTC
CAISPSRDLNRNIQYF
>TRBJ2-3|TRBD1|TRBV5-1|14|.
TGCGCCAGCAGCTTACAGGGGGCTGGGGATACGCAGTATTTT
CASSLQGAGDTQYF
>TRBJ2-1|TRBD2|TRBV7-8|18|.
TGTGCCAGCAGCTGGCGGATAGCGGGGGGGAGCTCCTACAATGAGCAGTTCTTC
CASSWRIAGGSSYNEQFF
>TRBJ2-7|TRBD2|TRBV6-5|15|.
TGTGCCAGCAGTTGGCAACTAGCGGGCCAGGGCGAGCAGTACTTC
CASSWQLAGQGEQYF
>TRBJ1-2|.|TRBV6-5|13|.
TGTGCCAGCAGTCGCTCAGGGGACTATGGCTACACCTTC
CASSRSGDYGYTF
>TRBJ2-7|TRBD1|TRBV28|15|once
TGTGCCAGCAGTTTACCCGGGACAGCCTCCTACGAGCAGTACTTC
CASSLPGTASYEQYF
>TRBJ2-7|TRBD1|TRBV5-5|15|once
TGTGCCAGCAGCTTGTGGGGGACAGGCGCCTACGAGCAGTACTTC
CASSLWGTGAYEQYF
>TRBJ2-3|TRBD1|TRBV5-4|15|.
TGTGCCAGCAGCCCCACCCGGACAGGGGCAGATACGCAGTATTTT
CASSPTRTGADTQYF
>TRBJ1-6|.|TRBV28|12|.
TGTGCCAGCCGACTATTTATGTCACCCCTCCACTTT
CASRLFMSPLHF
>TRBJ2-1|.|TRBV5-4|17|.
TGTGCCAGCAGCTCCCACGGCTCCTTAGGGGCCTACAATGAGCAGTTCTTC
CASSSHGSLGAYNEQFF
>TRBJ2-7|.|TRBV15|15|few
TGTGCCACCAGCAGACCCGGACAGATCCCCTACGAGCAGTACTTC
CATSRPGQIPYEQYF
>TRBJ1-6|TRBD1|TRBV6-5|13|few
TGTGCCAGCAGGGACACAGGGGGATCACCCCTCCACTTT
CASRDTGGSPLHF
>TRBJ2-5|TRBD1|TRBV7-9|13|.
TGTGCCAGCTTGACAGGGACGGGAGAGACCCAGTACTTC
CASLTGTGETQYF
>TRBJ1-4|.|TRBV6-5|14|.
TGTGCCAGCTCCATAGGGGCAACTAATGAAAAACTGTTTTTT
CASSIGATNEKLFF